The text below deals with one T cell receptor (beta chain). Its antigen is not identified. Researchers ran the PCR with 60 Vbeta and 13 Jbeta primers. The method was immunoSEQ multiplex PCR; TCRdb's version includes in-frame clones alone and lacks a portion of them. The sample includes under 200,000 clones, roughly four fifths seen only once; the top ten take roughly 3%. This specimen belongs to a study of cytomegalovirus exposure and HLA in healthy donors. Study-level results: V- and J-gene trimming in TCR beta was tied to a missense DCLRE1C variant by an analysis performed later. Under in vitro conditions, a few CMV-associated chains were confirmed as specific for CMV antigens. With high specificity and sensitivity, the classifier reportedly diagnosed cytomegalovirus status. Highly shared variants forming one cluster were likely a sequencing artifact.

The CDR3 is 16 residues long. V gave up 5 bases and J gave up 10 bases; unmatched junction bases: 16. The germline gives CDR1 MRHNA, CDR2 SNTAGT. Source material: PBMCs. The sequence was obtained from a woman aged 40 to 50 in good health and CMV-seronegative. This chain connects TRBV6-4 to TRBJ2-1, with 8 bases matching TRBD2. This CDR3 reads CASSSLTSDRGGEQFF. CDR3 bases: TGTGCCAGCAGTTCACTGACTAGCGACCGAGGGGGGGAGCAGTTCTTC.